These 25 T cell receptor beta chains were all obtained from the same sample, sequenced in a study of T-cell reconstitution after alpha-beta-depleted transplantation in children. TCRbeta library construction was performed incorporating unique molecular identifiers. Each CDR3 protein is one row after TCRdb ran MiXCR on the PCR reads. The data contain 700,000 to 850,000 distinct CDR3 sequences, 15% to 20% of them singletons. Sequencing was performed on PBMCs, mostly from graft donor cells, taken 360 days after TCRalphabeta/CD19-depleted stem cell transplant. The receptor set was obtained from a male patient between 10 and 17 years old who had a stem cell transplant for acute lymphoblastic leukemia, so the T cells may come from the graft donor.

The V call is TRBV2, the J call TRBJ2-3; 8 positions agree with TRBD1. CDR1 and CDR2 from the germline V gene are SNHLY and FYNNEI. Trimming cost V 7 bases and J 2 bases; bases outside gene matches: 5. The CDR3 sequence is 14 residues long. CDR3 nucleotide sequence: TGTGCCAGCAATCAACAGGGGGTCACAGATACGCAGTATTTT. Residues: CASNQQGVTDTQYF.

This clonotype was seen a few times. The gene calls are TRBV29-1 and TRBJ2-1; 14 positions agree with TRBD2. The CDR3 runs 18 residues. Germline V CDR1 and CDR2: SQVTM, ANQGSEA. The V segment lost 3 bases and the J segment 2 bases; nucleotides outside the gene matches: 9. In DNA, the CDR3 is TGCAGCGTTGAGGGGACTAGCGGGAGCCTCGTAACCTACAATGAGCAGTTCTTC. Translating gives CSVEGTSGSLVTYNEQFF.

A few counts support this clonotype. V and J are TRBV12-3 or TRBV12-4 and TRBJ2-5; 9 positions agree with TRBD2. V was clipped by 5 bases and J by 7 bases; unmatched bases: 17. This CDR3 has 17 amino acids. The CDR3 sequence: CASSPGWREGPPGTQYF. The CDR3 nucleotides read TGTGCCAGCAGTCCTGGATGGCGGGAGGGTCCCCCAGGGACCCAGTACTTC.

V and J are TRBV27 and TRBJ1-2; perhaps TRBD1 as D (6 bases). Germline CDR1 reads MNHEY; CDR2 reads SMNVEV (reference sequence). CDR3 size: 18 residues. Trimming cost V 1 base and J 1 base, with 19 bases left between them. The CDR3 reads CASSLLPGASGDNYGYTF. As DNA, the CDR3 is TGTGCCAGCAGTTTATTGCCAGGGGCATCCGGGGATAACTATGGCTACACCTTC.

V is TRBV7-2 and J is TRBJ2-1, with D possibly matching TRBD1 (7 bases). The CDR3 spans 15 residues. Trimming pared 6 bases from V and 8 bases from J, leaving 20 bases between. Germline V gives CDR1 SGHTA, CDR2 FQGNSA. CDR3 region: CASSPQGGNRYEQFF. As DNA, the CDR3 is TGTGCCAGCAGTCCTCAGGGGGGTAATAGGTATGAGCAGTTCTTC.

This clonotype was observed at least ten times. The chain recombines TRBV5-6 with TRBJ2-5; 9 bases agree with TRBD2. CDR1 is SGHDT, CDR2 YYEEEE, per germline. This CDR3 has 16 residues. The J segment lost 2 bases and the V segment lost 3 bases, leaving 8 bases of the junction unmatched. In DNA form, the CDR3 reads TGTGCCAGCAGCTCCAAGGGTAGCGGGGGACAAGAGACCCAGTACTTC. Translated, it gives CASSSKGSGGQETQYF.

This clonotype came up once. The rearrangement joins TRBV19 to TRBJ2-1; D gene uncertain. Looked up from germline, CDR1 is LNHDA and CDR2 is SQIVND (reference sequence). The CDR3 totals 15 residues. The ends were cut back, 4 bases at V and 0 bases at J, with 10 bases in the middle. The CDR3 coding sequence is TGTGCCAGTAGTAAGGGTGAGAGCTCCTACAATGAGCAGTTCTTC. Translating it yields CASSKGESSYNEQFF.

This clonotype occurred a few times. This chain joins TRBV11-2 and TRBJ2-1, with D hard to call. The ends were cut back, 2 bases at V and 0 bases at J, with 8 bases in the middle. Germline values: CDR1 SGHAT, CDR2 FQNNGV. This CDR3 comprises 15 residues. CDR3 region: CASSLFESSYNEQFF. In DNA, the CDR3 is TGTGCCAGCAGCTTATTCGAGAGCTCCTACAATGAGCAGTTCTTC.

The gene calls are TRBV20-1 and TRBJ2-3, with TRBD1 matching 9 bases. Germline V gene lookup returns CDR1 DFQATT and CDR2 SNEGSKA (reference sequence). The CDR3 totals 14 residues. Trimming at V came to 6 bases and at J to 2 bases, leaving 6 bases not matched to a gene. CDR3 sequence: CSAPRDRDTDTQYF. In DNA form, the CDR3 reads TGCAGTGCCCCCAGGGACAGGGACACAGATACGCAGTATTTT.

The J gene is TRBJ1-2, the V gene TRBV7-9; 9 nucleotides agree with TRBD1. The CDR3 has 16 amino acids. Germline loops: CDR1 SEHNR, CDR2 FQNEAQ (reference sequence). V shed 5 bases and J 1 base; nucleotides not matched to a gene: 8. Here the CDR3 reads CASSLLGQGNNYGYTF. In DNA form, the CDR3 reads TGTGCCAGCAGCCTACTCGGACAGGGGAATAACTATGGCTACACCTTC.

This clonotype showed up just a few times. The genes are TRBV7-8 and TRBJ2-4; D is ambiguous. This CDR3 spans 16 amino acids. Between the trimmed V and J ends, which lost 4 bases and 0 bases, there was a span of 13 bases. Germline CDR1 reads SGHVS; CDR2 reads FQNEAQ. The CDR3 nucleotides read TGTGCCAGCAGCTCCACGCAAAAGAGAGCCAAAAACATTCAGTACTTC. It is translated as CASSSTQKRAKNIQYF.

This clonotype was picked up a small number of times. The rearrangement links TRBV7-9 to TRBJ1-1; D is unclear. CDR1 is SEHNR, CDR2 FQNEAQ, per germline (reference sequence). CDR3 length: 13 residues. The V gene lost 4 bases and the J gene lost 4 bases, with 10 bases spanning the gap. Here the CDR3 reads CASSSDGLTEAFF. CDR3 DNA sequence: TGTGCCAGCAGCTCGGACGGACTCACTGAAGCTTTCTTT.

This chain uses TRBV20-1 with TRBJ2-4, with a weak D call TRBD2 (6 bases). This CDR3 comprises 13 residues. V was shortened by 5 bases and J by 0 bases, with 8 bases between the two germline ends. Germline V CDR1 and CDR2: DFQATT, SNEGSKA (reference sequence). CDR3 protein: CSARGIAKNIQYF. The CDR3 DNA reads as TGCAGTGCTCGCGGGATAGCCAAAAACATTCAGTACTTC.

The chain uses TRBV2 and TRBJ2-5; 9 bases line up with TRBD1. CDR1 is SNHLY, CDR2 FYNNEI, per germline. V was pared by 6 bases and J by 2 bases, with 7 bases of the junction left unmatched. The CDR3 length is 15 residues. The CDR3 sequence is CASRGQGYPQETQYF. The CDR3 DNA follows: TGTGCCAGCAGGGGACAGGGATACCCGCAAGAGACCCAGTACTTC.

This clonotype was detected a few times. The CDR3: CASSGGVQGEAFF. The DNA for the CDR3 is TGTGCCAGCAGCGGAGGGGTACAGGGCGAAGCTTTCTTT. This chain uses TRBV9 with TRBJ1-1; tentative D call: TRBD1 (6 bases). Looked up from germline, CDR1 is SGDLS and CDR2 is YYNGEE. This CDR3 is built from 13 residues. V lost 3 bases and J 8 bases, leaving 14 bases between the germline ends. The variable domain in full, with the rest retrieved from reference TRBV9 and TRBJ1-1, is DSGVTQTPKHLITATGQRVTLRCSPRSGDLSVYWYQQSLDQGLQFLIQYYNGEERAKGNILERFSAQQFPDLHSELNLSSLELGDSALYFCASSGGVQGEAFFGQGTRLTVV.

The chain carries TRBV29-1 and TRBJ2-5; 9 bases align to TRBD1. V lost 6 bases to trimming and J lost 4 bases; unmatched junction nucleotides: 6. The CDR3 consists of 13 residues. Germline CDR1 is SQVTM and CDR2 is ANQGSEA. The CDR3, as DNA: TGCAGCGTCGTTTACAGGGGGCCAGAGACCCAGTACTTC. Residues: CSVVYRGPETQYF.

The chain combines TRBV27 with TRBJ2-1; maybe TRBD2 (5 bases). Trimming cost V 5 bases and J 4 bases, with 15 bases left between them. The CDR3 loop spans 15 amino acids. The germline V gene encodes CDR1 MNHEY and CDR2 SMNVEV (reference sequence). CDR3 loop: CASSLTRGTYNEQFF. CDR3 DNA sequence: TGTGCCAGCAGTCTCACTAGAGGAACGTACAATGAGCAGTTCTTC.

In this sample, this clonotype turned up a few times. This chain joins TRBV9 and TRBJ2-7; 9 nucleotides line up with TRBD1. The CDR3 contains 15 residues. CDR1 is SGDLS, CDR2 YYNGEE, per germline. V trimming: 4 bases; J trimming: 2 bases; junction bases outside the gene matches: 7. CDR3: CASSSGTGYAYEQYF. CDR3 sequence (DNA): TGTGCCAGCAGCTCCGGGACAGGGTATGCCTACGAGCAGTACTTC. Complete variable domain (other parts from reference TRBV9 and TRBJ2-7): DSGVTQTPKHLITATGQRVTLRCSPRSGDLSVYWYQQSLDQGLQFLIQYYNGEERAKGNILERFSAQQFPDLHSELNLSSLELGDSALYFCASSSGTGYAYEQYFGPGTRLTVT.

This clonotype came up a few times. The chain links TRBV7-3 to TRBJ1-1; D is perhaps TRBD1 (6 bases). V was cut by 1 base and J by 6 bases, with 12 bases left in between. The CDR3 sequence is 14 residues long. Germline V gene data show CDR1 as SGHTA and CDR2 as FQGTGA. The CDR3 nucleotides are TGTGCCAGCAGCTTAAAGGCTTACAGGGCTGAAGCTTTCTTT. Translating gives CASSLKAYRAEAFF.

This clonotype was found a few times. This chain connects TRBV6-1 to TRBJ2-1; tentative D call: TRBD2 (6 bases). The ends were cut back, 6 bases at V and 8 bases at J, with 14 bases in the middle. CDR1 is MNHNS, CDR2 SASEGT, per germline. There are 13 residues in the CDR3. CDR3 sequence reads: CASSLAGPDEQFF. CDR3 bases: TGTGCCAGCAGCCTTGCGGGGCCCGATGAGCAGTTCTTC.

This clonotype was seen a handful of times. This sequence joins TRBV9 and TRBJ2-7; D is undetermined. V lost 6 bases and J 3 bases, leaving 16 bases between the germline ends. Germline V gene lookup returns CDR1 SGDLS and CDR2 YYNGEE. This CDR3 spans 14 amino acids. DNA of the CDR3: TGTGCCAGCACGCCCCAGCGCCCAAGCTACGAGCAGTACTTC. Its protein product is CASTPQRPSYEQYF.

This clonotype was picked up a small number of times. The junction shows a germline mismatch at one end, possibly a read error. J is TRBJ2-1 and V is TRBV11-3; D gene ambiguous. CDR1 SGHNT and CDR2 YENEEA come from the germline V gene. The CDR3 loop spans 14 amino acids. The CDR3, as DNA: TGTGCCAGCAGCTTACTGGGCTCCTACAATGAGCAGCTCTTC. Translated, it gives CASSLLGSYNEQLF.

In this sample, this clonotype turned up a few times. This sequence joins TRBV7-8 and TRBJ2-3; 7 positions agree with TRBD2. The CDR3 has 15 amino acids. The germline gives CDR1 SGHVS, CDR2 FQNEAQ. V lost 6 bases, J lost 2 bases, and 8 bases stayed unmatched. The CDR3 loop reads CASSGREMITDTQYF. In DNA, the CDR3 is TGTGCCAGCAGTGGGCGGGAGATGATCACAGATACGCAGTATTTT.

The rearrangement uses TRBV9 and TRBJ2-3; D is perhaps TRBD2 (5 bases). V shed 4 bases and J shed 2 bases, with 11 bases lying between them. The CDR3 length is 14 residues. Germline V gene lookup returns CDR1 SGDLS and CDR2 YYNGEE. The DNA of the CDR3 is TGTGCCAGCAGCCCTGGACTGTTCACAGATACGCAGTATTTT. It codes for CASSPGLFTDTQYF.

The CDR3 sequence: CASSSTGMGTQYF. The CDR3 DNA sequence: TGCGCCAGCAGCTCGACAGGGATGGGGACCCAGTACTTC. The rearrangement links TRBV5-1 to TRBJ2-5, with 7 bases matching TRBD1. Germline CDR1 reads SGHRS; CDR2 reads YFSETQ. V dropped 3 bases and J dropped 7; count of bases not matched to a gene: 6. The CDR3 has 13 residues.